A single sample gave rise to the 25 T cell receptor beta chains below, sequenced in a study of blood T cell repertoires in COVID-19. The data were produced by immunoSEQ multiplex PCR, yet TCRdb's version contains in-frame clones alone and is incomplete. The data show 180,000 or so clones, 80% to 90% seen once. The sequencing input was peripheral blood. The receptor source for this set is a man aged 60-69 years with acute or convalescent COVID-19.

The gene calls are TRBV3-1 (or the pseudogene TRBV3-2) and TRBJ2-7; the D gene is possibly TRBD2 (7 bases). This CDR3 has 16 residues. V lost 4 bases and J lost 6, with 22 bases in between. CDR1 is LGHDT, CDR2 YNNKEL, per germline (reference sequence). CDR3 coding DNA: TGTGCCAGCAGCCGACACGGACCAGGGGAGGGGCTCGAGCAGTACTTC. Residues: CASSRHGPGEGLEQYF.

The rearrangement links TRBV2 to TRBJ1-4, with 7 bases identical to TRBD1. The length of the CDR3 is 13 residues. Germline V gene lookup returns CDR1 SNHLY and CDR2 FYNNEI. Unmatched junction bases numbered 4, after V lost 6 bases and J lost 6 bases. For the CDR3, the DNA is TGTGCCAGCAGAGACAGGGCCTATGAAAAACTGTTTTTT. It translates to CASRDRAYEKLFF.

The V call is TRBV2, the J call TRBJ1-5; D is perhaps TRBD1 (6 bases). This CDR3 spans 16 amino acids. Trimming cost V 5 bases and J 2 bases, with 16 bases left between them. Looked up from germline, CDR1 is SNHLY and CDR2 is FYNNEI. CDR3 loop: CASSFRGSYGNQPQHF. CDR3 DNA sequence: TGTGCCAGCAGTTTTAGGGGGTCTTATGGCAATCAGCCCCAGCATTTT.

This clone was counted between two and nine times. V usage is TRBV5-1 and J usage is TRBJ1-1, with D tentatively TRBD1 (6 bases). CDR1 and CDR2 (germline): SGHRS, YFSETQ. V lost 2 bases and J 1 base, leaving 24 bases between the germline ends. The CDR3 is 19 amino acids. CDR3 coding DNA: TGCGCCAGCAGCTTCTCTCCCATAACGGACAGCTTGGGGAACACTGAAGCTTTCTTT. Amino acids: CASSFSPITDSLGNTEAFF.

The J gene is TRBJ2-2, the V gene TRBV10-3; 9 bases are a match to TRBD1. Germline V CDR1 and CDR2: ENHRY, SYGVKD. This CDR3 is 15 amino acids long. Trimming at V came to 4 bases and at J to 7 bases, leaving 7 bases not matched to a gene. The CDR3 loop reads CAISGTGEGIGELFF. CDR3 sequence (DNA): TGTGCCATCAGTGGGACAGGGGAGGGTATCGGGGAGCTGTTTTTT.

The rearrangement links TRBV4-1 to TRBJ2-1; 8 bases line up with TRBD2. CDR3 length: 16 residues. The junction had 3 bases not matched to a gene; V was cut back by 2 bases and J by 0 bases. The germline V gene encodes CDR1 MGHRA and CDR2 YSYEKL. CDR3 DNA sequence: TGCGCCAGCAGCCAACCCAGCGGGAGCTCCTACAATGAGCAGTTCTTC. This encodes CASSQPSGSSYNEQFF.

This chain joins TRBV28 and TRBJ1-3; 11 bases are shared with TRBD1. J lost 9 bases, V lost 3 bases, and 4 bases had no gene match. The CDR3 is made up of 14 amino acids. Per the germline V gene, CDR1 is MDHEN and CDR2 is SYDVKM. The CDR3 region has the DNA TGTGCCAGCAGTTTGGGACAGGGGGGCTTCACCATATATTTT. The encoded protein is CASSLGQGGFTIYF.

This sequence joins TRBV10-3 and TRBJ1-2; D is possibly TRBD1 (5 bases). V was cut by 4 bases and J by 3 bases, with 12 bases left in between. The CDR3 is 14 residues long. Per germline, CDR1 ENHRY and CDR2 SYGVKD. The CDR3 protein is CAISGGRSDYGYTF. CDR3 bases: TGTGCCATCAGTGGGGGCAGATCAGACTATGGCTACACCTTC.

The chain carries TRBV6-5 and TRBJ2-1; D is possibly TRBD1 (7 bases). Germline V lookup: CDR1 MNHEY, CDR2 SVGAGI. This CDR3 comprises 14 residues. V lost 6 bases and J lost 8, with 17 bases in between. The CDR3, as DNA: TGTGCCAGCAGAGGCGCAGGGGGGATCGATGAGCAGTTCTTC. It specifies CASRGAGGIDEQFF.

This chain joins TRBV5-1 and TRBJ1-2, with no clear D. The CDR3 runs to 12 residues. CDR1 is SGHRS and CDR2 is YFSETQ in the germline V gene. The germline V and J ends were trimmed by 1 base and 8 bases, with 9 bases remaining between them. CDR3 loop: CASSLTTEGYTF. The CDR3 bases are TGCGCCAGCAGCTTGACAACGGAGGGCTACACCTTC.

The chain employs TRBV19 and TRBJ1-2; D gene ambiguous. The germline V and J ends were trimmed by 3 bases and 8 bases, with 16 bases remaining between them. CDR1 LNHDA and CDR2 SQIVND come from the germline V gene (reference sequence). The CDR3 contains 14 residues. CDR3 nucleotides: TGTGCCAGTAGTATTGGGGAAATTGAGGGAGGCTACACCTTC. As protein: CASSIGEIEGGYTF.

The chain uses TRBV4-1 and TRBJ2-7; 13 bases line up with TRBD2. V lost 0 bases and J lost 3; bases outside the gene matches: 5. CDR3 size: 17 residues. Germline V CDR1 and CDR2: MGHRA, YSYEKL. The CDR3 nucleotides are TGCGCCAGCAGCCAAGAACCCCGGACTAGCGGGAGCTACGAGCAGTACTTC. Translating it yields CASSQEPRTSGSYEQYF.

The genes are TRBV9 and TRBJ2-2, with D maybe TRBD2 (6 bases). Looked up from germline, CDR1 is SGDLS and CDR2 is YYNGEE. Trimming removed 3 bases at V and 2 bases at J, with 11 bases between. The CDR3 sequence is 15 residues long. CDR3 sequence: CASSGLAPNTGELFF. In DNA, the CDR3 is TGTGCCAGCAGCGGCCTAGCGCCCAACACCGGGGAGCTGTTTTTT.

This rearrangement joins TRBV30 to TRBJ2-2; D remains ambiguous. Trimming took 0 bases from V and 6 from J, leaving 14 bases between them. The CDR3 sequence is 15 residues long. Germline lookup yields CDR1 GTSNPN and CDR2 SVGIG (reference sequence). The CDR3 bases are TGTGCCTGGAGTGTGTTCGGTCTCGCCCCCGGGGAGCTGTTTTTT. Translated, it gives CAWSVFGLAPGELFF.

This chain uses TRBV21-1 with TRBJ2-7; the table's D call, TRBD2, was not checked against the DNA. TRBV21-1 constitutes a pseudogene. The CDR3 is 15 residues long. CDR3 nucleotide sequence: TGTGCCAGCAGCGGGACTAGCGAGGGTCACTACGAGCAGTACTTC. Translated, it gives CASSGTSEGHYEQYF.

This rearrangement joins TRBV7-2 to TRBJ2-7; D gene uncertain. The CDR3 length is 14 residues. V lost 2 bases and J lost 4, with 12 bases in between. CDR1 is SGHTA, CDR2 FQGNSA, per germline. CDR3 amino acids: CASSLSTFTYEQYF. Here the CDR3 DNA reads TGTGCCAGCAGCTTATCCACTTTTACTTACGAGCAGTACTTC.

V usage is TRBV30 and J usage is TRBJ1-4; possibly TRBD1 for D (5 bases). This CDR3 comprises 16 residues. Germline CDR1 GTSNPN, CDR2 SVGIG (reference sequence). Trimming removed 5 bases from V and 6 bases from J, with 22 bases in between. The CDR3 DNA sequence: TGTGCCTGGGGTGGAATCTTAGGGTTCAGGGATGAAAAACTGTTTTTT. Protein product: CAWGGILGFRDEKLFF.

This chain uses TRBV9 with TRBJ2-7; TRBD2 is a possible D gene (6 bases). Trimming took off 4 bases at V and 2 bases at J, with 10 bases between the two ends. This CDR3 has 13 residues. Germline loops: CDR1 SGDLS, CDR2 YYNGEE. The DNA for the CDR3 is TGTGCCAGCAGCCCTCGCGGGACCTACGAGCAGTACTTC. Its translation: CASSPRGTYEQYF. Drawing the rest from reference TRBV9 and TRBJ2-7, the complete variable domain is DSGVTQTPKHLITATGQRVTLRCSPRSGDLSVYWYQQSLDQGLQFLIQYYNGEERAKGNILERFSAQQFPDLHSELNLSSLELGDSALYFCASSPRGTYEQYFGPGTRLTVT.

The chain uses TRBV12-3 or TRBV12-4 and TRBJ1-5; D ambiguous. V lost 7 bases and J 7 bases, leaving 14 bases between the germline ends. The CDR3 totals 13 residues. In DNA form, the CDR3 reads TGTGCCAGCACTCCACCTTCGGGGCAGCCCCAGCATTTT. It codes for CASTPPSGQPQHF.

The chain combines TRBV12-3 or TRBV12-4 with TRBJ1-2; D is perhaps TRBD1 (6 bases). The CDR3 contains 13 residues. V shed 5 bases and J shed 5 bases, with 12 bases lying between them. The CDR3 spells CASSGGATYGYTF. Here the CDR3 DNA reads TGTGCCAGCAGTGGGGGGGCGACGTATGGCTACACCTTC.

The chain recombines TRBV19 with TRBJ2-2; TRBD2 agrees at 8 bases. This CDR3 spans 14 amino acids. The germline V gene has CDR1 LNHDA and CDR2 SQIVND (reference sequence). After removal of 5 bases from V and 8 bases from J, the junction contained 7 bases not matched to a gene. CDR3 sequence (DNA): TGTGCCAGTAGTTTTGGGACTAGTCCTGGGGAGCTGTTTTTT. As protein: CASSFGTSPGELFF.

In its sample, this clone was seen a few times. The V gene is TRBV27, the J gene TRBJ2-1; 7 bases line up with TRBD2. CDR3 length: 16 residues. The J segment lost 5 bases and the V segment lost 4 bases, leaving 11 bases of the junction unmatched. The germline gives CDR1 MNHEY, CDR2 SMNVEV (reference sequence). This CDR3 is CASSWGGLIRNNEQFF. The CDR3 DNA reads TGTGCCAGCAGTTGGGGGGGACTCATCAGGAACAATGAGCAGTTCTTC.

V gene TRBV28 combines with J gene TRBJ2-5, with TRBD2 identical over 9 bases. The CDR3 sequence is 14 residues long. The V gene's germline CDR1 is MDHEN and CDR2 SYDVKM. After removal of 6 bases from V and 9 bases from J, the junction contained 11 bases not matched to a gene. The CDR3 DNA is TGTGCCAGCAGAGGGACTAGCCAAGTTTGGGCCCAGTACTTC. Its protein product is CASRGTSQVWAQYF.

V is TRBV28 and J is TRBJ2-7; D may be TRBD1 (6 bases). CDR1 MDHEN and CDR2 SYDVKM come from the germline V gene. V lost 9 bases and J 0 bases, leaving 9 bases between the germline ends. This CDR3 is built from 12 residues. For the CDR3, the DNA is TGTGCCAGTCGGGACATCTCCTACGAGCAGTACTTC. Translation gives CASRDISYEQYF.

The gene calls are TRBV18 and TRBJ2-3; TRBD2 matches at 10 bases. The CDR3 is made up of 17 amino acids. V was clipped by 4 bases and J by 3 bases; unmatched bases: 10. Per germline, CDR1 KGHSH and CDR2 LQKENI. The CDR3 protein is CASSRTGIAGGTDTQYF. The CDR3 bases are TGTGCCAGCTCACGAACTGGGATAGCGGGAGGAACAGATACGCAGTATTTT.